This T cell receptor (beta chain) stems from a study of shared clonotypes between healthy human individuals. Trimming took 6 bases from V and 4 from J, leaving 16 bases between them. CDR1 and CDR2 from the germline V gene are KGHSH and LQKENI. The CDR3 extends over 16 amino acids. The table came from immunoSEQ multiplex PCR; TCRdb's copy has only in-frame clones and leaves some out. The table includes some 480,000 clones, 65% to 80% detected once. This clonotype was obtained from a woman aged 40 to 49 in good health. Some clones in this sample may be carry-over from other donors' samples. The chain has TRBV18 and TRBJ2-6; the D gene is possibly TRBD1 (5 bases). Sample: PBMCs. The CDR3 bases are TGTGCCAGCTCGTTAGACAGCCTTGGGGGGGCCAACGTCCTGACTTTC. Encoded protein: CASSLDSLGGANVLTF.